Reported below is one TCR beta chain. Its antigen is as yet unknown. The J segment lost 5 bases and the V segment lost 5 bases, leaving 6 bases of the junction unmatched. CDR3 length: 15 amino acids. The data belong to a study of identical twins. General observations from the study: Invariant MAIT and iNKT cells are populations that could partly confound zero-insertion analyses.

Healthy Caucasian donors formed the entire cohort. TCRdb re-called the 5' RACE reads with MiXCR, one entry per CDR3 protein. The sample holds about 550,000 distinct CDR3 sequences, approximately 20% seen once. These records were also assigned to another study, of yellow fever vaccine responses in identical twins. From that report: In identical twins, vaccine T cell responses appeared partly shared and partly individual.

The material sequenced was CD4+ T cells sorted from blood. The sequence derives from a woman younger than 30 in good health. The chain has TRBV12-3 or TRBV12-4 and TRBJ2-2, with TRBD2 matching 9 bases. The CDR3 DNA reads as TGTGCCAGCAGTACCCCTAGCGGGATAACCGGGGAGCTGTTTTTT. It specifies CASSTPSGITGELFF.